These 32 T cell receptor beta chains came from one sample sequenced in a study of graft-versus-host responses after intestinal transplantation. These receptors lack a known antigen. Assay used: immunoSEQ multiplex PCR; TCRdb lists only in-frame clones, some missing. The table shows fewer than 130,000 clones, with 93% occurring only once. Sequencing was performed on unstimulated CD8+ T cells sorted from spleen or lymph node cells, taken before intestinal transplant. These TCRs come from a human donor who received an intestinal transplant.

V usage is TRBV9 and J usage is TRBJ2-1; D ambiguous. The CDR3 loop spans 12 amino acids. V dropped 3 bases and J dropped 8 bases, with 9 bases sitting between them. Germline lookup yields CDR1 SGDLS and CDR2 YYNGEE. For the CDR3, the DNA is TGTGCCAGCAGCGCCCTATTTCATGAGCAGTTCTTC. Protein: CASSALFHEQFF.

The chain employs TRBV4-2 and TRBJ2-1; 12 bases align to TRBD2. The CDR3 is 17 residues long. Trimming removed 3 bases from V and 0 bases from J; junction bases left unmatched: 3. CDR1 is LGHNA, CDR2 YNFKEQ, per germline. The chain's CDR3 is CASSQGLAGYSYNEQFF. DNA for the CDR3: TGTGCCAGCAGCCAGGGACTAGCGGGTTACTCCTACAATGAGCAGTTCTTC.

The genes are TRBV19 and TRBJ1-1; D possibly corresponds to TRBD1 (5 bases). Germline lookup yields CDR1 LNHDA and CDR2 SQIVND (reference sequence). The CDR3 consists of 14 residues. With 7 bases removed from V and 7 bases from J, the gap between germline ends came to 19 bases. CDR3 nucleotide sequence: TGTGCCAGTAACATCGCGGACACTTTTGATGAAGCTTTCTTT. This gives the protein CASNIADTFDEAFF. Based on the CDR3 plus reference TRBV19 and TRBJ1-1, the full variable domain is DGGITQSPKYLFRKEGQNVTLSCEQNLNHDAMYWYRQDPGQGLRLIYYSQIVNDFQKGDIAEGYSVSREKKESFPLTVTSAQKNPTAFYLCASNIADTFDEAFFGQGTRLTVV.

The rearrangement uses TRBV19 and TRBJ1-5; a possible D gene is TRBD1 (6 bases). The V gene lost 5 bases and the J gene lost 0 bases, with 11 bases spanning the gap. Germline CDR1 is LNHDA and CDR2 is SQIVND (reference sequence). The CDR3 is 15 amino acids. The CDR3 bases are TGTGCCAGTAGTCTGACAGGATATAGCAATCAGCCCCAGCATTTT. Its protein is CASSLTGYSNQPQHF.

This chain joins TRBV6-5 and TRBJ1-2; no firm D call. From germline, CDR1 is MNHEY and CDR2 SVGAGI. Trimming stripped 0 bases from V and 10 bases from J, with 21 bases between. This CDR3 comprises 16 residues. DNA of the CDR3: TGTGCCAGCAGTTACTCCGGTTTTGGGCGAGGTCCCCACTACACCTTC. This codes for CASSYSGFGRGPHYTF.

A note on this clone: At one of its ends the junction is not consistent with the germline gene, which may arise from a read error. This specimen includes other DNA sequences encoding the same CDR3. The CDR3 region is CASSASGRSSLSGANVLTF. As DNA, the CDR3 is TGTGCCAGCAGCGCTAGCGGGAGGTCGAGTCTCTCTGGGGCCAATGTCCTGACTTTC. V is TRBV9 and J is TRBJ2-6, with TRBD2 identical over 11 bases. This CDR3 spans 19 amino acids. Germline lookup yields CDR1 SGDLS and CDR2 YYNGEE.

There are a few counts of this clone. This chain uses TRBV7-9 with TRBJ2-1; D remains ambiguous. Per germline, CDR1 SEHNR and CDR2 FQNEAQ (reference sequence). The V and J ends lost 3 bases and 7 bases respectively, with 4 bases between them. CDR3 length: 11 residues. CDR3 nucleotide sequence: TGTGCCAGCAGCTTTTCGAATGAGCAGTTCTTC. It yields the protein CASSFSNEQFF.

This clone was found once. The V call is TRBV7-3, the J call TRBJ2-1, with 10 bases matching TRBD2. Looked up from germline, CDR1 is SGHTA and CDR2 is FQGTGA. Trimming at V came to 2 bases and at J to 4 bases, leaving 8 bases not matched to a gene. The CDR3 runs to 17 residues. The DNA for the CDR3 is TGTGCCAGCAGCTTATTCCCTAGCGGGAGTCGGTACAATGAGCAGTTCTTC. It codes for CASSLFPSGSRYNEQFF.

This sequence joins TRBV5-6 and TRBJ1-5, with TRBD1 matching over 9 bases. V lost 1 base and J lost 6; bases outside the gene matches: 11. The germline V gene encodes CDR1 SGHDT and CDR2 YYEEEE. This CDR3 region has 17 residues. This chain's CDR3 is CASSLSRSGQGGQPQHF. The CDR3 coding sequence is TGTGCCAGCAGCTTGTCTCGATCGGGACAGGGTGGTCAGCCCCAGCATTTT.

Comments on this clone: The identical CDR3 is also encoded by other nucleotide sequences in the sample. V usage is TRBV27 and J usage is TRBJ2-7; no reliable D call. Trimming cost V 4 bases and J 0 bases, with 4 bases left between them. CDR3 length equals 12 residues. Germline V CDR1 and CDR2: MNHEY, SMNVEV (reference sequence). Here the CDR3 reads CASSSSSYEQYF. CDR3 nucleotides: TGTGCCAGCAGTTCAAGCTCCTACGAGCAGTACTTC.

The chain has TRBV19 and TRBJ1-5; D is possibly TRBD1 (5 bases). Germline V gene sequence: CDR1 LNHDA, CDR2 SQIVND (reference sequence). The CDR3 runs to 14 residues. Trimming took 7 bases from V and 5 from J, leaving 15 bases between them. CDR3 in DNA: TGTGCCAGTAAGCCGGCAGGAGGGGATCAGCCCCAGCATTTT. The encoded protein is CASKPAGGDQPQHF.

This sequence joins TRBV6-6 and TRBJ1-4, with 8 positions matching TRBD1. After removal of 5 bases from V and 7 bases from J, the junction contained 9 bases not matched to a gene. CDR3 length equals 15 residues. CDR1 is MNHNY and CDR2 is SVGAGI in the germline V gene (reference sequence). For the CDR3, the DNA is TGTGCCAGCAGTGCCACAGGGGGTTCTGGTGAAAAACTGTTTTTT. Translating it yields CASSATGGSGEKLFF.

This clone was seen a handful of times. This chain links TRBV6-5 with TRBJ2-7; D is ambiguous. Trimming took off 4 bases at V and 6 bases at J, with 10 bases between the two ends. This CDR3 has 12 residues. CDR1 is MNHEY and CDR2 is SVGAGI in the germline V gene. The CDR3 protein is CASSSGPPEQYF. The CDR3 DNA reads TGTGCCAGCAGTTCCGGGCCCCCCGAGCAGTACTTC.

The V call is TRBV19, the J call TRBJ1-5, with D hard to call. Germline V lookup: CDR1 LNHDA, CDR2 SQIVND (reference sequence). The CDR3 loop spans 16 amino acids. Trimming cost V 0 bases and J 4 bases, with 13 bases left between them. The CDR3 protein is CASSIEGGRVNQPQHF. The CDR3 DNA reads TGTGCCAGTAGTATAGAGGGCGGGAGGGTGAATCAGCCCCAGCATTTT.

The V and J genes are TRBV27 and TRBJ2-7; D is possibly TRBD2 (5 bases). The V and J ends lost 4 bases and 6 bases respectively, with 7 bases between them. The germline gives CDR1 MNHEY, CDR2 SMNVEV (reference sequence). The CDR3 has 11 residues. The CDR3 region has the DNA TGTGCCAGCAGTTCCGAGGGCGAGCAGTACTTC. Encoded protein: CASSSEGEQYF.

The V gene is TRBV7-3, the J gene TRBJ1-2; 7 bases are a match to TRBD1. The CDR3 totals 13 residues. V shed 2 bases and J 6 bases; nucleotides not matched to a gene: 3. Germline V gene sequence: CDR1 SGHTA, CDR2 FQGTGA. In DNA form, the CDR3 reads TGTGCCAGCAGCTTATTAGGGGGCGATGGCTACACCTTC. Its translation: CASSLLGGDGYTF.

In regard to this clone: Additional DNA sequences in this sample encode the identical CDR3. The V gene is TRBV27, the J gene TRBJ2-1, with D possibly being TRBD2 (6 bases). The CDR3 length is 14 residues. Trimming stripped 2 bases from V and 7 bases from J, with 12 bases between. CDR1 and CDR2 (germline): MNHEY, SMNVEV (reference sequence). The CDR3 protein is CASSLGTGGNEQFF. The CDR3 DNA follows: TGTGCCAGCAGTTTAGGGACTGGAGGTAATGAGCAGTTCTTC.

This clone was recorded a few times. This chain connects TRBV15 to TRBJ1-5, with D hard to call. Germline CDR1 LNHNV, CDR2 YYDKDF (reference sequence). Trimming removed 4 bases from V and 1 base from J, with 11 bases in between. The CDR3 contains 15 residues. CDR3 residues: CATSKDRASNQPQHF. The DNA of the CDR3 is TGTGCCACCAGCAAAGACCGAGCGAGCAATCAGCCCCAGCATTTT.

The chain is built from TRBV15 and TRBJ2-3; 8 bases align to TRBD2. Germline-derived CDR1 and CDR2 are LNHNV and YYDKDF (reference sequence). The trim removed 0 bases at V and 1 base at J, leaving 0 bases unmatched. The CDR3 is made up of 15 amino acids. The CDR3 region is CATSREREGTDTQYF. The CDR3 region has the DNA TGTGCCACCAGCAGAGAGCGGGAGGGCACAGATACGCAGTATTTT.

The genes are TRBV19 and TRBJ1-3; D is undetermined. Per the germline V gene, CDR1 is LNHDA and CDR2 is SQIVND (reference sequence). This CDR3 comprises 15 residues. Trimming cost V 8 bases and J 0 bases, with 14 bases left between them. CDR3 sequence reads: CASSPTDNSGNTIYF. CDR3 bases: TGTGCCAGTTCCCCAACAGATAACTCTGGAAACACCATATATTTT.

This clone appeared once. The chain recombines TRBV9 with TRBJ2-5; 7 nucleotides match TRBD2. The J segment lost 4 bases and the V segment lost 4 bases, leaving 10 bases of the junction unmatched. CDR3 length: 15 residues. Germline loops: CDR1 SGDLS, CDR2 YYNGEE. This CDR3 is CASSSRGGLIETQYF. The DNA of the CDR3 is TGTGCCAGCAGCTCAAGGGGAGGGCTAATAGAGACCCAGTACTTC.

The genes are TRBV10-3 and TRBJ2-7; D call uncertain. In germline, CDR1 is ENHRY, CDR2 SYGVKD. V lost 3 bases and J 2 bases, leaving 5 bases between the germline ends. The CDR3 runs to 12 residues. CDR3 nucleotide sequence: TGTGCCATCAGTGACGGCCCCTACGAGCAGTACTTC. Translating gives CAISDGPYEQYF.

This rearrangement joins TRBV7-8 to TRBJ2-5, with D uncertain. V dropped 5 bases and J dropped 2 bases, with 15 bases sitting between them. Germline CDR1 reads SGHVS; CDR2 reads FQNEAQ. CDR3 length: 15 amino acids. The CDR3 region is CASSPLAELQETQYF. The CDR3 coding sequence is TGTGCCAGCAGCCCTCTGGCGGAATTACAAGAGACCCAGTACTTC. The variable domain in full, with the rest retrieved from reference TRBV7-8 and TRBJ2-5, is GAGVSQSPRYKVAKRGQDVALRCDPISGHVSLFWYQQALGQGPEFLTYFQNEAQLDKSGLPSDRFFAERPEGSVSTLKIQRTQQEDSAVYLCASSPLAELQETQYFGPGTRLLVL.

This sequence joins TRBV27 and TRBJ1-4; D perhaps matches TRBD1 (6 bases). This CDR3 contains 15 residues. CDR1 and CDR2 (germline): MNHEY, SMNVEV (reference sequence). V was cut by 5 bases and J by 8 bases, with 18 bases left in between. The CDR3 DNA sequence: TGTGCCAGCAGTCAGAGGACAGCCGGAAAAGAAAAACTGTTTTTT. Residues: CASSQRTAGKEKLFF.

The chain recombines TRBV19 with TRBJ1-5; D may be TRBD1 (5 bases). This CDR3 has 12 residues. The germline V gene encodes CDR1 LNHDA and CDR2 SQIVND (reference sequence). The CDR3 sequence is CAAGPGYQPQHF. The DNA of the CDR3 is TGTGCAGCGGGGCCCGGGTATCAGCCCCAGCATTTT.

The chain joins TRBV11-2 to TRBJ2-7; D gene ambiguous. The CDR3 consists of 16 residues. Trimming shortened V by 0 bases and J by 2 bases, and 14 bases separated the two germline ends. CDR1 and CDR2 from the germline V gene are SGHAT and FQNNGV. CDR3 sequence: CASSLDAVELPYEQYF. For the CDR3, the DNA is TGTGCCAGCAGCTTAGATGCGGTGGAACTCCCCTACGAGCAGTACTTC.

For this clone: Other DNA sequences within the sample encode an identical CDR3. V gene TRBV6-6 combines with J gene TRBJ2-7; no clear D. The CDR3 consists of 11 residues. V was clipped by 0 bases and J by 5 bases, with 2 bases between them. Germline V gives CDR1 MNHNY, CDR2 SVGAGI (reference sequence). Here the CDR3 DNA reads TGTGCCAGCAGTTACTCAAACGAGCAGTACTTC. Residues: CASSYSNEQYF.

This chain uses TRBV7-3 with TRBJ2-2; possibly TRBD2 for D (6 bases). CDR1 is SGHTA and CDR2 is FQGTGA in the germline V gene. V lost 4 bases, J lost 7 bases, and 16 bases lay in between. The CDR3 runs to 15 residues. The CDR3 here is CASSSGGELDGELFF. CDR3 bases: TGTGCCAGCAGCTCAGGAGGGGAGCTTGACGGGGAGCTGTTTTTT.

This clone was seen only once. The chain joins TRBV28 to TRBJ1-1; D possibly corresponds to TRBD1 (5 bases). V shed 6 bases and J shed 0 bases, with 11 bases lying between them. The CDR3 is 14 amino acids. The V gene's germline CDR1 is MDHEN and CDR2 SYDVKM. The CDR3 reads CASSPRALNTEAFF. The CDR3 DNA reads TGTGCCAGCAGCCCCAGGGCCCTGAACACTGAAGCTTTCTTT.

The V gene is TRBV13, the J gene TRBJ2-7; D remains unclear. The CDR3 length is 13 residues. Germline V gene sequence: CDR1 PRHDT, CDR2 FYEKMQ (reference sequence). Trimming shortened V by 3 bases and J by 1 base, and 7 bases separated the two germline ends. The CDR3, as DNA: TGTGCCAGCAGCTTCCAGGTATCCTACGAGCAGTACTTC. Translating gives CASSFQVSYEQYF.

The chain has TRBV27 and TRBJ2-1; 7 nucleotides align to TRBD2. Per germline, CDR1 MNHEY and CDR2 SMNVEV (reference sequence). The CDR3 is 15 amino acids. V was pared by 4 bases and J by 8 bases, with 11 bases of the junction left unmatched. Here the CDR3 reads CASSSGGSGRDEQFF. CDR3 in DNA: TGTGCCAGCAGTTCCGGGGGTTCGGGGAGGGATGAGCAGTTCTTC.

The chain links TRBV10-2 to TRBJ2-1; 11 bases are shared with TRBD1. Trimming cost V 6 bases and J 9 bases; bases outside gene matches: 7. CDR3 length equals 14 residues. From germline, CDR1 is WSHSY and CDR2 SAAADI. The CDR3 DNA sequence: TGCGCCAGCAGGCGGGGACAGGGGGTGGTTGAGCAGTTCTTC. It encodes CASRRGQGVVEQFF.